This TCR beta chain was sequenced in a study of cytomegalovirus exposure and HLA in healthy donors. This clone has only a few counts. CDR1 GTSNPN and CDR2 SVGIG come from the germline V gene (reference sequence). The CDR3 extends over 12 amino acids. V lost 1 base to trimming and J lost 2 bases, with 6 bases between them. In the PCR, 60 Vbeta and 13 Jbeta primers were used. The assay was immunoSEQ multiplex PCR, and TCRdb's table has in-frame clones only and misses some. The sample contains over 150,000 clones, around three quarters of which appear only once. The TCR was taken from a woman between 40 and 50 years old in good health and CMV-seronegative. The V and J genes are TRBV30 and TRBJ2-7; no clear D gene. Sequencing was carried out using PBMCs. The CDR3 loop reads CAWSGATYEQYF. The CDR3 nucleotides are TGTGCCTGGAGTGGAGCAACCTACGAGCAGTACTTC.